This T cell receptor (beta chain) was sequenced for a study of T cell responses to AZD1222 COVID-19 vaccine. Germline CDR1 and CDR2: KGHSH and LQKENI. This CDR3 comprises 12 residues. V was trimmed by 3 bases and J by 1 base, leaving 3 bases between them. The study, taken as a whole, reports: The donor cohort was predominantly white British with a female majority, and clonal diversity may have been underestimated. CD4 TCRs linked to vaccination spanned spike, dominating at 160-218 and 743-854.

Turning to this clone: Antigen specificity is unknown.

The repertoire was sequenced with immunoSEQ multiplex PCR; TCRdb's copy has only in-frame clones and lacks some. The sample holds some 74,000 clones, 85% to 90% seen once. The chain combines TRBV18 with TRBJ1-1; unclear D gene. This TCR derives from an adult who received the AZD1222 COVID-19 vaccine. The sample here was peripheral blood, taken 28 days after the second AZD1222 dose. CDR3: CASSPPNTEAFF. As DNA, the CDR3 is TGTGCCAGCTCACCCCCGAACACTGAAGCTTTCTTT.